One sample yielded the 31 T cell receptor beta chains listed below, sequenced in a study of T cell repertoires in cytomegalovirus infection. TCRdb re-derived calls from the reads in MiXCR, one entry per CDR3 protein. The sample carries fewer than 80,000 distinct CDR3 sequences, roughly 3.5% recorded once. Source material: PBMCs. These receptors all stem from a human donor in good health (CMV status not recorded). Some clones in this sample may be carry-over from other donors' samples.

This clonotype was seen ten or more times. In DNA form, the CDR3 reads TGTGCCAGCAGGGATGGACCGTCGAACACTGAAGCTTTCTTT. This translates into CASRDGPSNTEAFF. The chain combines TRBV28 with TRBJ1-1; D remains unclear. Trimming took off 6 bases at V and 1 base at J, with 12 bases between the two ends. Germline values: CDR1 MDHEN, CDR2 SYDVKM. CDR3 length: 14 residues.

In this sample, this clonotype turned up many times. The gene calls are TRBV2 and TRBJ1-2; 9 bases map to TRBD1. Germline lookup yields CDR1 SNHLY and CDR2 FYNNEI. The CDR3 loop spans 17 amino acids. V lost 7 bases to trimming and J lost 0 bases; unmatched junction nucleotides: 12. CDR3 region: CASTPRGQGITNYGYTF. CDR3 DNA sequence: TGTGCCAGCACGCCCCGTGGACAGGGGATAACTAACTATGGCTACACCTTC.

This clonotype was seen ten or more times. The chain combines TRBV28 with TRBJ1-1; no firm D call. This CDR3 comprises 13 residues. Germline-derived CDR1 and CDR2 are MDHEN and SYDVKM. V was cut by 2 bases and J by 2 bases, with 6 bases left in between. CDR3 protein: CASSLRKNTEAFF. CDR3 in DNA: TGTGCCAGCAGTTTACGGAAAAACACTGAAGCTTTCTTT.

This clonotype was counted at least ten times. The chain is built from TRBV2 and TRBJ2-1; D is unclear. CDR1 is SNHLY, CDR2 FYNNEI, per germline. The CDR3 loop spans 11 amino acids. The V end was cut by 4 bases, the J end by 8 bases, with 6 bases between. CDR3 in DNA: TGTGCCAGCAGTGCTAAATATGAGCAGTTCTTC. Protein: CASSAKYEQFF.

This clonotype was counted at least ten times. The chain employs TRBV7-2 and TRBJ1-4; 9 nucleotides line up with TRBD1. The germline V gene has CDR1 SGHTA and CDR2 FQGNSA. J lost 6 bases, V lost 6 bases, and 8 bases had no gene match. CDR3 length: 15 residues. CDR3 nucleotides: TGTGCCAGCAGACCTACAGGGGGCTGGGATGAAAAACTGTTTTTT. It is translated as CASRPTGGWDEKLFF.

This clonotype was recorded at least ten times. V gene TRBV27 combines with J gene TRBJ1-2; TRBD1 aligns across 7 bases. The V and J ends lost 4 bases and 1 base, in that order; junction bases with no gene match: 9. Germline V gene lookup returns CDR1 MNHEY and CDR2 SMNVEV (reference sequence). This CDR3 contains 16 residues. CDR3 DNA sequence: TGTGCCAGCAGTTCGCGACTGACAGGGTTTAACTATGGCTACACCTTC. Protein product: CASSSRLTGFNYGYTF.

There are many counts of this clonotype. The chain joins TRBV20-1 to TRBJ1-6; D gene unclear. This CDR3 region has 15 residues. Germline lookup yields CDR1 DFQATT and CDR2 SNEGSKA (reference sequence). The V end was cut by 0 bases, the J end by 4 bases, with 10 bases between. The CDR3 protein is CSARDGKGYNSPLHF. CDR3 nucleotide sequence: TGCAGTGCTAGAGATGGCAAGGGTTATAATTCACCCCTCCACTTT.

This clonotype was seen repeatedly, ten times or more. The chain uses TRBV27 and TRBJ1-1; 12 bases align to TRBD1. Germline assignment: CDR1 MNHEY and CDR2 SMNVEV (reference sequence). The CDR3 spans 19 residues. J lost 3 bases, V lost 0 bases, and 11 bases had no gene match. The CDR3 loop reads CASSLSSMGQGAPHTEAFF. The CDR3 nucleotides are TGTGCCAGCAGTTTATCGTCTATGGGACAGGGGGCCCCCCACACTGAAGCTTTCTTT.

This clonotype was detected many times. The chain couples TRBV7-2 to TRBJ2-3; TRBD2 agrees at 13 bases. Trimming removed 1 base from V and 6 bases from J; junction bases left unmatched: 7. Per germline, CDR1 SGHTA and CDR2 FQGNSA. CDR3 length equals 17 residues. The CDR3 protein is CASSLDPGLAGTDTQYF. DNA for the CDR3: TGTGCCAGCAGCTTAGACCCGGGACTAGCGGGGACTGATACGCAGTATTTT.

This clonotype appeared many times. This sequence joins TRBV6-6 and TRBJ1-1, with TRBD1 as a possible D gene (5 bases). The CDR3 is 12 residues long. Deletions cut 2 bases from V and 5 bases from J, with 6 bases between. CDR1 is MNHNY, CDR2 SVGAGI, per germline (reference sequence). The CDR3 is CASSYAGTEAFF. The CDR3 coding sequence is TGTGCCAGCAGTTACGCAGGGACTGAAGCTTTCTTT.

This clonotype is classed as medium-sized. This chain uses TRBV7-2 with TRBJ1-4; D is unclear. V gave up 4 bases and J gave up 4 bases, with 13 bases separating them. This CDR3 region has 15 residues. CDR1 is SGHTA and CDR2 is FQGNSA in the germline V gene. The CDR3 bases are TGTGCCAGCAGCTCTGCAGTGTCAGTTAATGAAAAACTGTTTTTT. Translated, it gives CASSSAVSVNEKLFF.

With regard to this clonotype: A junction boundary mismatches the germline segment, possibly from a read error. This chain uses TRBV4-3 with TRBJ1-1; D not resolved. The CDR3 runs 13 residues. The germline V gene has CDR1 LGHNA and CDR2 YSLEER. Written as DNA, the CDR3 is TGCGCCAGCAGCCGAACTGGGAACACTGAAGCTTGCTTT. It is translated as CASSRTGNTEACF.

This clonotype was found many times. The gene calls are TRBV19 and TRBJ1-1; D not certain. The V end was cut by 8 bases, the J end by 2 bases, with 6 bases between. The CDR3 is made up of 11 amino acids. Germline V lookup: CDR1 LNHDA, CDR2 SQIVND (reference sequence). This CDR3 is CASLDNTEAFF. The DNA of the CDR3 is TGTGCCAGTCTCGACAACACTGAAGCTTTCTTT.

This chain connects TRBV6-2 or TRBV6-3 to TRBJ2-1, with D possibly TRBD1 on 6 matching bases. The CDR3 runs to 14 residues. Germline V lookup: CDR1 MNHEY, CDR2 SVGEGT. The V and J ends lost 5 bases and 0 bases respectively, with 8 bases between them. The CDR3 region is CASSDRSSYNEQFF. The DNA of the CDR3 is TGTGCCAGCAGTGACAGGAGCTCCTACAATGAGCAGTTCTTC.

This clonotype was counted many times. The chain combines TRBV7-2 with TRBJ1-1, with D uncertain. This CDR3 contains 14 residues. V gave up 3 bases and J gave up 1 base, with 9 bases separating them. Germline V gene sequence: CDR1 SGHTA, CDR2 FQGNSA. CDR3 nucleotides: TGTGCCAGCAGCTTTACGGGCCAGAACACTGAAGCTTTCTTT. Translated: CASSFTGQNTEAFF.

This clonotype was seen ten or more times. The J gene is TRBJ1-3, the V gene TRBV12-3 or TRBV12-4; possibly TRBD1 for D (5 bases). The V end was cut by 7 bases, the J end by 0 bases, with 16 bases between. CDR3 length: 16 residues. The CDR3 coding sequence is TGTGCCAGCACCCGAGACAGAGCATTCTCTGGAAACACCATATATTTT. Encoded protein: CASTRDRAFSGNTIYF.

V usage is TRBV12-3 or TRBV12-4 and J usage is TRBJ1-2; D ambiguous. V was clipped by 6 bases and J by 4 bases, with 9 bases between them. The CDR3 length is 12 residues. DNA for the CDR3: TGTGCCAGCAGCGTGGAAGGCTATGGCTACACCTTC. Translating gives CASSVEGYGYTF.

In this sample, this clonotype turned up many times. The V and J genes are TRBV12-3 or TRBV12-4 and TRBJ2-7, with D unresolved. This CDR3 comprises 14 residues. The V and J ends lost 4 bases and 0 bases respectively, with 10 bases between them. The CDR3 sequence is CASSYIFGSYEQYF. CDR3 in DNA: TGTGCCAGCAGTTATATCTTCGGCTCCTACGAGCAGTACTTC.

This clonotype was recorded many times. J is TRBJ1-2 and V is TRBV7-9; D is undetermined. Germline V gives CDR1 SEHNR, CDR2 FQNEAQ (reference sequence). The CDR3 runs 16 residues. Trimming stripped 0 bases from V and 4 bases from J, with 15 bases between. The CDR3 loop is CASSLAGRPELYGYTF. The CDR3 DNA follows: TGTGCCAGCAGCTTAGCGGGGAGGCCCGAACTCTATGGCTACACCTTC.

This clonotype occurred many times. The chain couples TRBV4-2 to TRBJ2-5; 7 nucleotides align to TRBD2. The length of the CDR3 is 15 residues. V lost 4 bases to trimming and J lost 1 base; unmatched junction nucleotides: 6. The germline gives CDR1 LGHNA, CDR2 YNFKEQ. CDR3 nucleotides: TGTGCCAGCAGCCTCCGACTAGCCTCCCAAGAGACCCAGTACTTC. Translated: CASSLRLASQETQYF.

This clonotype was counted many times. The chain carries TRBV28 and TRBJ1-1; 11 bases match TRBD1. CDR3 size: 15 residues. CDR1 is MDHEN and CDR2 is SYDVKM in the germline V gene. V dropped 6 bases and J dropped 5; count of bases not matched to a gene: 8. CDR3 in DNA: TGTGCCAGCAGGCCCCCCGGGACAGGGGGAACTGAAGCTTTCTTT. It yields the protein CASRPPGTGGTEAFF.

This clonotype has more than one count but fewer than ten. V and J are TRBV4-3 and TRBJ1-3; tentatively, D is TRBD1 (5 bases). The CDR3 loop spans 21 amino acids. V lost 0 bases and J 0 bases, leaving 24 bases between the germline ends. The germline CDR1 and CDR2 sequences are LGHNA and YSLEER. The chain's CDR3 is CASSQDLIGGANLYSGNTIYF. In DNA form, the CDR3 reads TGCGCCAGCAGCCAAGATCTCATTGGCGGGGCCAACCTATACTCTGGAAACACCATATATTTT.

In its sample, this clonotype was seen many times. The genes are TRBV28 and TRBJ1-5; D unresolved. V shed 3 bases and J shed 3 bases, with 15 bases lying between them. The CDR3 contains 16 residues. CDR1 MDHEN and CDR2 SYDVKM come from the germline V gene. The CDR3 nucleotides read TGTGCCAGCAGTTTCGCCCCTCGAGGGCCCAATCAGCCCCAGCATTTT. The encoded protein is CASSFAPRGPNQPQHF.

This clonotype came up many times. The chain employs TRBV7-2 and TRBJ1-4; D remains unclear. Germline V CDR1 and CDR2: SGHTA, FQGNSA. This CDR3 comprises 15 residues. V was shortened by 5 bases and J by 8 bases, with 18 bases between the two germline ends. The DNA of the CDR3 is TGTGCCAGCAGCCCCTCGGTAGGGTTGGTGGAAAAACTGTTTTTT. Amino acid sequence: CASSPSVGLVEKLFF.

This clonotype was observed at least ten times. The chain has TRBV6-5 and TRBJ1-2; 7 bases map to TRBD1. The CDR3 totals 13 residues. V shed 6 bases and J 6 bases; nucleotides not matched to a gene: 7. CDR1 and CDR2 (germline): MNHEY, SVGAGI. The CDR3: CASRWGQTDGYTF. The DNA of the CDR3 is TGTGCCAGCAGGTGGGGACAGACGGATGGCTACACCTTC.

This clonotype was recorded many times. V and J are TRBV6-1 and TRBJ1-6; D is unclear. The CDR3 has 15 residues. V lost 2 bases to trimming and J lost 7 bases, with 12 bases between them. Germline values: CDR1 MNHNS, CDR2 SASEGT. The CDR3 is CASSEFRVRNSPLHF. Written as DNA, the CDR3 is TGTGCCAGCAGTGAATTTCGGGTGCGCAATTCACCCCTCCACTTT.

Many counts were recorded for this clonotype. V is TRBV12-3 or TRBV12-4 and J is TRBJ1-5; D unresolved. V lost 7 bases, J lost 2 bases, and 6 bases lay in between. The CDR3 loop spans 12 amino acids. Here the CDR3 DNA reads TGTGCCAGCAACCGGGGCAATCAGCCCCAGCATTTT. As protein: CASNRGNQPQHF.

This clonotype was recorded many times. The rearrangement uses TRBV7-2 and TRBJ1-4, with D unresolved. Germline V gives CDR1 SGHTA, CDR2 FQGNSA. There are 12 residues in the CDR3. V was pared by 2 bases and J by 7 bases, with 5 bases between. As DNA, the CDR3 is TGTGCCAGCAGCTTACTTGGTGAAAAACTGTTTTTT. It encodes CASSLLGEKLFF.

This clonotype was seen ten or more times. The rearrangement uses TRBV5-4 and TRBJ1-4; 9 nucleotides agree with TRBD1. Per germline, CDR1 SGHNT and CDR2 YYREEE (reference sequence). The CDR3 has 14 amino acids. After removal of 5 bases from V and 7 bases from J, the junction contained 6 bases not matched to a gene. CDR3 residues: CASSSQDRGEKLFF. The CDR3 bases are TGTGCCAGCAGTTCGCAGGACAGGGGTGAAAAACTGTTTTTT.

In this sample, this clonotype turned up many times. The rearrangement links TRBV7-3 to TRBJ1-2; weak D call: TRBD1 (6 bases). The germline V gene encodes CDR1 SGHTA and CDR2 FQGTGA. V was shortened by 4 bases and J by 2 bases, with 8 bases between the two germline ends. The CDR3 totals 13 residues. The CDR3 sequence is CASSSQGNYGYTF. The CDR3 DNA follows: TGTGCCAGCAGCTCTCAGGGGAACTATGGCTACACCTTC.

This clonotype has a count of ten or more. The chain carries TRBV7-2 and TRBJ1-1; 8 bases map to TRBD1. The germline CDR1 and CDR2 sequences are SGHTA and FQGNSA. This CDR3 spans 14 amino acids. The junction had 8 bases not matched to a gene; V was cut back by 1 base and J by 10 bases. Written as DNA, the CDR3 is TGTGCCAGCAGCTTAGACAGGGGGTTGAGAGGAGCTTTCTTT. This encodes CASSLDRGLRGAFF.